The 29 T cell receptor beta chains reported below all come from one sample, sequenced in a study of T cell repertoires in cytomegalovirus infection. TCRdb ran MiXCR on the reads and lists one entry per CDR3 protein. The repertoire holds about 260,000 distinct CDR3 sequences, with 12% to 15% as singletons. The sequenced sample consisted of PBMCs. These receptor sequences come from a human donor in good health (CMV status not recorded). Some clones in this sample may be carry-over from other donors' samples.

The sample holds a few counts of this clonotype. V is TRBV6-6 and J is TRBJ2-1; 8 bases fit TRBD2. The CDR3 totals 14 residues. V lost 7 bases to trimming and J lost 0 bases; unmatched junction nucleotides: 2. Germline CDR1 reads MNHNY; CDR2 reads SVGAGI (reference sequence). The CDR3 DNA reads as TGTGCCAGCACCCTAGCGGGCTCCTACAATGAGCAGTTCTTC. Translated: CASTLAGSYNEQFF.

The chain combines TRBV19 with TRBJ1-2; TRBD1 aligns across 8 bases. V was pared by 8 bases and J by 7 bases, with 6 bases of the junction left unmatched. Germline V gives CDR1 LNHDA, CDR2 SQIVND (reference sequence). The CDR3 is 12 residues long. The CDR3 spells CASSGTGFGYTF. The CDR3 coding sequence is TGTGCCAGTTCCGGGACAGGCTTTGGCTACACCTTC.

V is TRBV7-9 and J is TRBJ2-7; 10 bases are shared with TRBD2. Germline-derived CDR1 and CDR2 are SEHNR and FQNEAQ (reference sequence). V lost 5 bases and J lost 0; bases outside the gene matches: 4. The CDR3 is made up of 15 amino acids. The DNA for the CDR3 is TGTGCCAGCAGCGATGGACTAGCGGCCTCCTACGAGCAGTACTTC. It translates to CASSDGLAASYEQYF.

There are a few counts of this clonotype. The chain is built from TRBV7-9 and TRBJ2-1; perhaps TRBD1 as D (5 bases). CDR3 length equals 15 residues. In germline, CDR1 is SEHNR, CDR2 FQNEAQ (reference sequence). V lost 4 bases and J 6 bases, leaving 16 bases between the germline ends. The CDR3 nucleotides read TGTGCCAGCAGCTCGACAGTGGCCAGGGCCAATGAGCAGTTCTTC. Encoded protein: CASSSTVARANEQFF.

This clonotype was observed a handful of times. The chain carries TRBV19 and TRBJ2-1; 8 nucleotides match TRBD2. Per the germline V gene, CDR1 is LNHDA and CDR2 is SQIVND (reference sequence). The ends lost 5 bases at V and 0 bases at J; junction bases unmatched: 3. The CDR3 spans 15 residues. The CDR3 loop reads CASSRGGLSYNEQFF. CDR3 coding DNA: TGTGCCAGTAGTCGGGGGGGCCTCTCCTACAATGAGCAGTTCTTC. Full variable domain (missing parts from reference TRBV19 and TRBJ2-1): DGGITQSPKYLFRKEGQNVTLSCEQNLNHDAMYWYRQDPGQGLRLIYYSQIVNDFQKGDIAEGYSVSREKKESFPLTVTSAQKNPTAFYLCASSRGGLSYNEQFFGPGTRLTVL.

This clonotype showed up many times. The CDR3 coding sequence is TGTGCCAGCAGTGAGCTAGCGGGAGGCACCAATGAGCAGTTCTTC. It encodes CASSELAGGTNEQFF. The V gene is TRBV27, the J gene TRBJ2-1; the match to TRBD2 covers 11 bases. Germline loops: CDR1 MNHEY, CDR2 SMNVEV (reference sequence). The V and J ends lost 5 bases and 6 bases, in that order; junction bases with no gene match: 6. The CDR3 loop spans 15 amino acids.

This clonotype came up a few times. The CDR3 here is CASSWDRVSTEAFF. CDR3 nucleotides: TGTGCCAGCAGTTGGGACAGGGTGAGCACTGAAGCTTTCTTT. The genes are TRBV7-3 and TRBJ1-1, with 9 nucleotides matching TRBD1. V gave up 6 bases and J gave up 4 bases; unmatched junction bases: 6. Germline V gene lookup returns CDR1 SGHTA and CDR2 FQGTGA. CDR3 length: 14 residues.

J is TRBJ2-7 and V is TRBV19, with 8 bases fitting TRBD2. Germline lookup yields CDR1 LNHDA and CDR2 SQIVND (reference sequence). V lost 7 bases to trimming and J lost 6 bases; unmatched junction nucleotides: 8. The CDR3 runs 13 residues. The CDR3 coding sequence is TGTGCCAGTAAGGAGCGGGAGTCCCGCGAGCAGTACTTC. It specifies CASKERESREQYF.

DNA for the CDR3: TGTGCCAGCAGCCCTTGGAGGGTAGCGAAGAACATTCAGTACTTC. This translates into CASSPWRVAKNIQYF. The chain carries TRBV5-6 and TRBJ2-4, with D maybe TRBD2 (6 bases). Trimming stripped 4 bases from V and 7 bases from J, with 18 bases between. Germline-derived CDR1 and CDR2 are SGHDT and YYEEEE. The CDR3 extends over 15 amino acids.

This clonotype was detected ten times or more. The chain couples TRBV4-3 to TRBJ2-1; 7 nucleotides align to TRBD1. V shed 1 base, J shed 8 bases, and the junction held 5 bases outside the gene matches. This CDR3 spans 14 amino acids. Germline CDR1 reads LGHNA; CDR2 reads YSLEER. The CDR3, as DNA: TGCGCCAGCAGCCAAGTAGGGGGCAGCGATGAGCAGTTCTTC. Translation: CASSQVGGSDEQFF.

The J gene is TRBJ2-1, the V gene TRBV20-1; TRBD1 or TRBD2 may be the D gene (6 bases each). V was shortened by 3 bases and J by 2 bases, with 14 bases between the two germline ends. Germline V gene lookup returns CDR1 DFQATT and CDR2 SNEGSKA (reference sequence). This CDR3 spans 15 amino acids. The CDR3 sequence is CSASSGGNTYNEQFF. CDR3 bases: TGCAGTGCTAGCTCCGGGGGCAATACCTACAATGAGCAGTTCTTC.

This clonotype was picked up many times. The chain uses TRBV6-2 or TRBV6-3 and TRBJ2-5; D is perhaps TRBD1 or TRBD2 (5 bases each). CDR3 length equals 13 residues. Trimming pared 5 bases from V and 5 bases from J, leaving 12 bases between. Germline CDR1 MNHEY, CDR2 SVGEGT. Written as DNA, the CDR3 is TGTGCCAGCAGTGGGGGACCGGCGGAGACCCAGTACTTC. Translated: CASSGGPAETQYF.

The sample holds many counts of this clonotype. This chain uses TRBV7-9 with TRBJ1-4; 8 positions agree with TRBD1. CDR1 is SEHNR and CDR2 is FQNEAQ in the germline V gene (reference sequence). V lost 4 bases and J lost 3; bases outside the gene matches: 4. The CDR3 covers 15 residues. This CDR3 reads CASSSGQGPNEKLFF. The CDR3 coding sequence is TGTGCCAGCAGCTCCGGACAGGGTCCTAATGAAAAACTGTTTTTT.

This clonotype occurred a few times. This chain uses TRBV25-1 with TRBJ1-1; D may be TRBD1 (5 bases). The germline V and J ends were trimmed by 1 base and 6 bases, with 12 bases remaining between them. CDR3 length: 14 residues. Germline CDR1 MGHDK, CDR2 SYGVNS. The CDR3 reads CASSESGGRPEAFF. DNA of the CDR3: TGTGCCAGCAGTGAATCTGGGGGACGTCCTGAAGCTTTCTTT.

Here the CDR3 reads CSARFQGGNEKLFF. The CDR3 DNA is TGCAGTGCTAGGTTCCAGGGGGGGAATGAAAAACTGTTTTTT. The V and J genes are TRBV20-1 and TRBJ1-4; 7 bases are shared with TRBD1. V lost 3 bases to trimming and J lost 5 bases; unmatched junction nucleotides: 6. The germline CDR1 and CDR2 sequences are DFQATT and SNEGSKA (reference sequence). The CDR3 is 14 residues long.

A few counts support this clonotype. The V call is TRBV12-3 or TRBV12-4, the J call TRBJ2-7; TRBD2 agrees at 7 bases. The CDR3 spans 15 residues. J was trimmed by 2 bases and V by 3 bases; bases with no gene match: 7. The CDR3 DNA reads as TGTGCCAGCAGTTTCGGGGCTAGCGGAACCTACGAGCAGTACTTC. Translating it yields CASSFGASGTYEQYF.

This clonotype has just one count. V gene TRBV10-3 combines with J gene TRBJ1-6, with TRBD1 matching over 10 bases. The CDR3 runs to 14 residues. V shed 6 bases and J 5 bases; nucleotides not matched to a gene: 1. Germline assignment: CDR1 ENHRY and CDR2 SYGVKD. CDR3 in amino acids: CAIRGQGDNSPLHF. DNA for the CDR3: TGTGCCATCAGAGGACAGGGGGATAATTCACCCCTCCACTTT.

J is TRBJ2-1 and V is TRBV20-1, with a possible D match to TRBD1 (7 bases). Trimming left V 1 base short and J 2 bases short, with 18 bases between. The CDR3 spans 17 residues. Germline CDR1 and CDR2: DFQATT and SNEGSKA (reference sequence). The CDR3 loop is CSARGQGGSRTYNEQFF. DNA of the CDR3: TGCAGTGCTAGAGGTCAGGGGGGTTCTCGGACCTACAATGAGCAGTTCTTC.

This clonotype was detected many times. CDR3 in amino acids: CASSLTELGGDTQYF. The CDR3 coding sequence is TGTGCCAGCAGCCTCACAGAGTTGGGCGGCGATACGCAGTATTTT. The rearrangement uses TRBV28 and TRBJ2-3, with D hard to call. The CDR3 has 15 residues. V lost 6 bases and J lost 6, with 19 bases in between. The germline gives CDR1 MDHEN, CDR2 SYDVKM.

This clonotype was picked up many times. The chain is built from TRBV7-2 and TRBJ2-5; TRBD2 aligns across 10 bases. The CDR3 runs to 16 residues. Trimming removed 1 base from V and 6 bases from J; junction bases left unmatched: 8. Germline lookup yields CDR1 SGHTA and CDR2 FQGNSA. The CDR3 region has the DNA TGTGCCAGCAGCTTAGTCCCTAGCGGGAGCAGGAAGACCCAGTACTTC. Residues: CASSLVPSGSRKTQYF.

This clonotype was counted ten times or more. The DNA for the CDR3 is TGTGCCAGCAGCCTCCTGGTGTCTCAGCCCCAGCATTTT. The encoded protein is CASSLLVSQPQHF. The chain is built from TRBV7-2 and TRBJ1-5; the D is unclear. V lost 5 bases and J lost 6, with 11 bases in between. The germline CDR1 and CDR2 sequences are SGHTA and FQGNSA. This CDR3 is built from 13 residues.

This clonotype was seen many times. Written as DNA, the CDR3 is TGTGCCAGCAGCTTTAATCGAGATAGCAATCAGCCCCAGCATTTT. Translating gives CASSFNRDSNQPQHF. This chain links TRBV5-6 with TRBJ1-5; D gene ambiguous. V lost 2 bases, J lost 0 bases, and 9 bases lay in between. Germline assignment: CDR1 SGHDT and CDR2 YYEEEE. The CDR3 covers 15 residues.

The chain uses TRBV18 and TRBJ2-7; 8 nucleotides match TRBD2. With 4 bases clipped from V and 2 bases from J, the junction kept 16 bases outside the gene matches. CDR1 and CDR2 from the germline V gene are KGHSH and LQKENI. The CDR3 length is 18 residues. Here the CDR3 reads CASSLGAGGSTYPYEQYF. CDR3 in DNA: TGTGCCAGCTCACTCGGCGCGGGGGGCTCGACGTACCCCTACGAGCAGTACTTC.

This clonotype has just a few counts. The chain is built from TRBV5-5 and TRBJ2-1; no firm D call. This CDR3 comprises 16 residues. V lost 2 bases to trimming and J lost 0 bases, with 12 bases between them. CDR1 and CDR2 from the germline V gene are SGHKS and YYEKEE (reference sequence). The CDR3 DNA is TGTGCCAGCAGCTTTAGGAGCCCAAGCTCCTACAATGAGCAGTTCTTC. Translating it yields CASSFRSPSSYNEQFF.

At least ten counts were recorded for this clonotype. The chain is built from TRBV11-2 and TRBJ1-1; D might be TRBD1 (6 bases). Trimming pared 5 bases from V and 0 bases from J, leaving 13 bases between. Germline-derived CDR1 and CDR2 are SGHAT and FQNNGV. The CDR3 loop spans 15 amino acids. CDR3 amino acids: CASSELQGMNTEAFF. For the CDR3, the DNA is TGTGCCAGCAGCGAACTACAGGGCATGAACACTGAAGCTTTCTTT.

The V and J genes are TRBV25-1 and TRBJ1-5; D is uncertain. Germline V gene sequence: CDR1 MGHDK, CDR2 SYGVNS. CDR3 length: 15 residues. Trimming left V 7 bases short and J 2 bases short, with 15 bases between. The CDR3 is CASTWLKWGNQPQHF. In DNA, the CDR3 is TGTGCCAGCACTTGGCTAAAATGGGGCAATCAGCCCCAGCATTTT.

V usage is TRBV6-2 or TRBV6-3 and J usage is TRBJ1-1; unclear D gene. V was clipped by 4 bases and J by 3 bases, with 9 bases between them. There are 13 residues in the CDR3. Germline CDR1 MNHEY, CDR2 SVGEGT. CDR3 loop: CASSSADYTEAFF. The CDR3 nucleotides are TGTGCCAGCAGTTCGGCAGACTACACTGAAGCTTTCTTT.

V usage is TRBV6-5 and J usage is TRBJ1-5; 11 bases align to TRBD1. The CDR3 totals 16 residues. The V segment lost 5 bases and the J segment 3 bases; nucleotides outside the gene matches: 6. CDR1 MNHEY and CDR2 SVGAGI come from the germline V gene. Here the CDR3 DNA reads TGTGCCAGCAGTCGTCGGACAGGGGGCTCCAATCAGCCCCAGCATTTT. Its translation is CASSRRTGGSNQPQHF.

The chain uses TRBV13 and TRBJ2-2; TRBD1 aligns across 8 bases. Germline V gene data show CDR1 as PRHDT and CDR2 as FYEKMQ (reference sequence). The CDR3 loop spans 16 amino acids. The V segment lost 2 bases and the J segment 0 bases; nucleotides outside the gene matches: 2. The CDR3 coding sequence is TGTGCCAGCAGCTTATGGGACAGGCCGAACACCGGGGAGCTGTTTTTT. Encoded protein: CASSLWDRPNTGELFF.